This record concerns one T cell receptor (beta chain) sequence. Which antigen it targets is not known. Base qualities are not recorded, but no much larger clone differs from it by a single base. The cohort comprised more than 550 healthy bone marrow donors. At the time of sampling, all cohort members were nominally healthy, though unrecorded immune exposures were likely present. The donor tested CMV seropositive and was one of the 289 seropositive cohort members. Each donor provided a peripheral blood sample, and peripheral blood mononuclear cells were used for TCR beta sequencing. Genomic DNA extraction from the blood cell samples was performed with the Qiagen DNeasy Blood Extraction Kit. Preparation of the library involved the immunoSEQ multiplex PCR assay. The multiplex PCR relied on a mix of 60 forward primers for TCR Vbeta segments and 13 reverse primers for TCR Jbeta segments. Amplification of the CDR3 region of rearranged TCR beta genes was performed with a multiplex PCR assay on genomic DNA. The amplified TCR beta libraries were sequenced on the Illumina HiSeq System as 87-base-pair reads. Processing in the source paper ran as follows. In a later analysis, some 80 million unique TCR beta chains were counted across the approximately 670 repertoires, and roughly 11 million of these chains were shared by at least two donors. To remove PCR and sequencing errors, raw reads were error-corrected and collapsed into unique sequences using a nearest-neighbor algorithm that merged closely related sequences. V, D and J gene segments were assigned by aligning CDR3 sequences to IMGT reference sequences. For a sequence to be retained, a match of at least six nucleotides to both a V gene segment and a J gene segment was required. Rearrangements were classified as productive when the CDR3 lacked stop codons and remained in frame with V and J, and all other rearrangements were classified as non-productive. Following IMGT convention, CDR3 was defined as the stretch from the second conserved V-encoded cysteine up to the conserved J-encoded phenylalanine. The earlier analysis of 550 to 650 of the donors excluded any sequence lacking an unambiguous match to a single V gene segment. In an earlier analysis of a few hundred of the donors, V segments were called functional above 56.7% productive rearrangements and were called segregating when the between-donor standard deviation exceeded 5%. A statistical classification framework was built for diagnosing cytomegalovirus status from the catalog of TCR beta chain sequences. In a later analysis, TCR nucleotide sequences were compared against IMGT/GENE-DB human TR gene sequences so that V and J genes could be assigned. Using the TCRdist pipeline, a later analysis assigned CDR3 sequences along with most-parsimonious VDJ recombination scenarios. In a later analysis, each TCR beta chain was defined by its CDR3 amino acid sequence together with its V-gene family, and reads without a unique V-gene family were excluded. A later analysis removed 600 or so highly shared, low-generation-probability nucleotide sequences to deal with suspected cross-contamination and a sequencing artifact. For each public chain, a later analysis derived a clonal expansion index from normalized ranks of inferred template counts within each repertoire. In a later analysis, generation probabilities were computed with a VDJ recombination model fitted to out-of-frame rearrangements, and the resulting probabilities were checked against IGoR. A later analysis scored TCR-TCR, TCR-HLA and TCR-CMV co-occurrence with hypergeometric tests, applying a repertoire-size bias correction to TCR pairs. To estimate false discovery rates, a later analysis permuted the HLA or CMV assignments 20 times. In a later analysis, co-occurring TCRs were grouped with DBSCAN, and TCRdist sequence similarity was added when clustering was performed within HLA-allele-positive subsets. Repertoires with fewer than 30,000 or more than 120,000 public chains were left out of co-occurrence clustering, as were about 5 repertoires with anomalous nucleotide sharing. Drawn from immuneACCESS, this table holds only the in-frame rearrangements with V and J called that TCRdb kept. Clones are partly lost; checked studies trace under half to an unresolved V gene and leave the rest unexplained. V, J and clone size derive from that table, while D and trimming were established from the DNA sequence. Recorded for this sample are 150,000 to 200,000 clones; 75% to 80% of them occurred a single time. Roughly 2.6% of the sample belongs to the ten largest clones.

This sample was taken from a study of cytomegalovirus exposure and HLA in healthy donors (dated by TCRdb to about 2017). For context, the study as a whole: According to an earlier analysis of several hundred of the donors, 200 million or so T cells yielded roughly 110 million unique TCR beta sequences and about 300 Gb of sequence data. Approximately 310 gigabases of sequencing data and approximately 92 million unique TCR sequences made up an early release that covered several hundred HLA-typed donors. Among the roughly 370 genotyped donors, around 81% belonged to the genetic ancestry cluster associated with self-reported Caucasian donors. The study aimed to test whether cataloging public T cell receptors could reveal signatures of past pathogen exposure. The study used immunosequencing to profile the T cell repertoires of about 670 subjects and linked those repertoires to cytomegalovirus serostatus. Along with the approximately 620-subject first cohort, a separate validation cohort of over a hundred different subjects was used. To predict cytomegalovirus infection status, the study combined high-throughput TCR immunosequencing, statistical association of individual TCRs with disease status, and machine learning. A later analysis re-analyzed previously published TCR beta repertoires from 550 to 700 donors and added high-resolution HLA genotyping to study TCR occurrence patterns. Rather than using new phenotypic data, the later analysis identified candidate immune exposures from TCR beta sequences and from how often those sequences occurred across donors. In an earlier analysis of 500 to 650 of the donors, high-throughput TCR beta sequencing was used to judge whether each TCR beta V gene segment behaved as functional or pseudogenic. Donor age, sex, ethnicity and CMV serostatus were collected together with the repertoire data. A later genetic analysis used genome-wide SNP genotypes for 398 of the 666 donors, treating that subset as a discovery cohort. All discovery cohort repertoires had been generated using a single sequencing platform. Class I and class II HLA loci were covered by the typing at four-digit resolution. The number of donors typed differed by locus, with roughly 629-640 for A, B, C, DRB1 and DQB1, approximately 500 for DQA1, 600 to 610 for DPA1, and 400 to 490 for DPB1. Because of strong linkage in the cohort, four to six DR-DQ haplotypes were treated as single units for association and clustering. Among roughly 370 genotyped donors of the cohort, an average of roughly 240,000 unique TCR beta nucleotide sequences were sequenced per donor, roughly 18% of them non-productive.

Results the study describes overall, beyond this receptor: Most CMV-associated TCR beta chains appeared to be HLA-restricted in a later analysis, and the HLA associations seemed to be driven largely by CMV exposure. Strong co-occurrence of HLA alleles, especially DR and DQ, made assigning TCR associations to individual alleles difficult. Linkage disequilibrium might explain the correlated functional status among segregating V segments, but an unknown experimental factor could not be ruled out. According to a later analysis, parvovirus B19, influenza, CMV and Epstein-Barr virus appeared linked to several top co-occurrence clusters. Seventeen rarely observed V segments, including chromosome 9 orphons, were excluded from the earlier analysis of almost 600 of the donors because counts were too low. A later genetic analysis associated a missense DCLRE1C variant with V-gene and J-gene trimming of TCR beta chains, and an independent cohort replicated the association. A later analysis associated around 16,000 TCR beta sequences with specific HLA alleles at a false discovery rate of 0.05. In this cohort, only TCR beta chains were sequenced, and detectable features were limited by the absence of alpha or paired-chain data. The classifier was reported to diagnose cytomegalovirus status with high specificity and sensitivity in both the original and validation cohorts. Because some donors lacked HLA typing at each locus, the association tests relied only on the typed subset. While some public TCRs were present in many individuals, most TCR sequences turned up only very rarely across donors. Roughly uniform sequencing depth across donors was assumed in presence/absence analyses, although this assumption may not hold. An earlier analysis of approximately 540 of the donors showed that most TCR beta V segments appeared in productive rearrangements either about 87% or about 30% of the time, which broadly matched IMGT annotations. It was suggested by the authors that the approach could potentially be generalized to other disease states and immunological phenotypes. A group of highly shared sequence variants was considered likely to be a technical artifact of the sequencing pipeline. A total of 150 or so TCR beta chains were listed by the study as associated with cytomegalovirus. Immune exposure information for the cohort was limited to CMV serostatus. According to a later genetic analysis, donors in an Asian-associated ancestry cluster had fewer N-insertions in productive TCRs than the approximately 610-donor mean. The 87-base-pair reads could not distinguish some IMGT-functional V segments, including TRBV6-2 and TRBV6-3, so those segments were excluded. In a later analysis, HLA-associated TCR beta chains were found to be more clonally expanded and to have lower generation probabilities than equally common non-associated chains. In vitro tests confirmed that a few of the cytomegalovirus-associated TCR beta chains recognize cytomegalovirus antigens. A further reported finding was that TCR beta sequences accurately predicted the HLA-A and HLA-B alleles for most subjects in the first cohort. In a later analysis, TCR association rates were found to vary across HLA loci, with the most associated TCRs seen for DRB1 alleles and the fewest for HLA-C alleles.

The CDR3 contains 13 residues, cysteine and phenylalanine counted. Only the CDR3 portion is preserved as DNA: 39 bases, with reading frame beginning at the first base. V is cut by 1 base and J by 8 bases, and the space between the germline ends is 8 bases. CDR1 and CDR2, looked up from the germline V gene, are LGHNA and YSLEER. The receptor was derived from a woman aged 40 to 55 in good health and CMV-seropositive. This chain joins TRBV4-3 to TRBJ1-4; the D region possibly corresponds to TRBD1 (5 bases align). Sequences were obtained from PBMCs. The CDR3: CASSQAGEEKLFF. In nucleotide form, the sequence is TGCGCCAGCAGCCAAGCGGGGGAAGAAAAACTGTTTTTT.